Below are 12 T cell receptor beta chains sequenced from a single sample in a study of cytomegalovirus exposure and HLA in healthy donors. It was with 60 Vbeta and 13 Jbeta primers that the PCR ran. This table comes from immunoSEQ multiplex PCR, and its TCRdb copy is limited to in-frame clones, with some not included. The sample includes 200,000 or so clones, about 80% of them seen just once. Sequencing was carried out using PBMCs. The receptors originated from a middle-aged man in good health and CMV-seronegative.

The V and J genes are TRBV5-3 and TRBJ1-2; D is ambiguous. TRBV5-3 counts as an open reading frame of uncertain function. V was trimmed by 4 bases and J by 0 bases, leaving 37 bases between them. The CDR3 totals 23 residues. The chain's CDR3 is CARSLRTNPFRVPNSFPNYGYTF. The CDR3 nucleotides are TGTGCCAGAAGCCTCCGCACGAATCCCTTCCGGGTCCCGAACTCGTTCCCTAACTATGGCTACACCTTC.

This clone was observed a few times. The chain employs TRBV5-4 and TRBJ1-1, with unresolved D. This CDR3 is built from 15 residues. The germline V gene has CDR1 SGHNT and CDR2 YYREEE (reference sequence). Trimming pared 5 bases from V and 3 bases from J, leaving 17 bases between. The CDR3 sequence: CASSPQRVSYTEAFF. For the CDR3, the DNA is TGTGCCAGCAGTCCTCAGAGGGTATCGTACACTGAAGCTTTCTTT.

The chain is built from TRBV7-2 and TRBJ2-1, with a weak D call TRBD2 (5 bases). The CDR3 has 17 residues. The V end lost 5 bases, the J end lost 3 bases, and 20 bases lay between the germline ends. Germline assignment: CDR1 SGHTA and CDR2 FQGNSA. The CDR3 DNA follows: TGTGCCAGCAGCGCCCGATCCGGGGAGTGGGGCTACAATGAGCAGTTCTTC. It specifies CASSARSGEWGYNEQFF.

The chain recombines TRBV2 with TRBJ1-3, with no clear D. This CDR3 has 16 amino acids. Per the germline V gene, CDR1 is SNHLY and CDR2 is FYNNEI. V was trimmed by 2 bases and J by 1 base, leaving 12 bases between them. CDR3 region: CASSERRASSGNTIYF. CDR3 coding DNA: TGTGCCAGCAGTGAAAGGCGGGCTTCGTCTGGAAACACCATATATTTT.

This rearrangement joins TRBV11-2 to TRBJ2-7, with 9 bases lining up with TRBD1. There are 18 residues in the CDR3. In germline, CDR1 is SGHAT, CDR2 FQNNGV. The ends lost 1 base at V and 4 bases at J; junction bases unmatched: 14. DNA of the CDR3: TGTGCCAGCAGCTTAGCCCCCGGGACAGGGTTTGTTGCTTACGAGCAGTACTTC. The encoded protein is CASSLAPGTGFVAYEQYF. The whole variable domain, filled in from reference TRBV11-2 and TRBJ2-7, reads EAGVAQSPRYKIIEKRQSVAFWCNPISGHATLYWYQQILGQGPKLLIQFQNNGVVDDSQLPKDRFSAERLKGVDSTLKIQPAKLEDSAVYLCASSLAPGTGFVAYEQYFGPGTRLTVT.

The chain links TRBV5-1 to TRBJ1-1; no reliable D call. The V gene lost 7 bases and the J gene lost 1 base, with 17 bases spanning the gap. The CDR3 length is 15 residues. Germline loops: CDR1 SGHRS, CDR2 YFSETQ. This chain's CDR3 is CASGWGGPKNTEAFF. The CDR3 coding sequence is TGCGCCAGCGGCTGGGGAGGTCCTAAGAACACTGAAGCTTTCTTT.

The chain uses TRBV15 and TRBJ1-3, with TRBD1 as a possible D gene (5 bases). Per germline, CDR1 LNHNV and CDR2 YYDKDF (reference sequence). The V end lost 0 bases, the J end lost 4 bases, and 13 bases lay between the germline ends. The CDR3 has 16 residues. The CDR3 protein is CATSRDGGTGGNTIYF. The DNA for the CDR3 is TGTGCCACCAGCAGAGATGGAGGGACTGGCGGAAACACCATATATTTT.

Written as DNA, the CDR3 is TGTGCCAGCAGAAATAGACAGTATAATGAAAAACTGTTTTTT. Its translation: CASRNRQYNEKLFF. V usage is TRBV6-5 and J usage is TRBJ1-4; a possible D gene is TRBD1 (5 bases). V was pared by 6 bases and J by 4 bases, with 12 bases between. CDR3 length: 14 amino acids. The germline V gene encodes CDR1 MNHEY and CDR2 SVGAGI.

The chain recombines TRBV11-2 with TRBJ2-6, with a tentative D call TRBD1 (5 bases). Germline CDR1 SGHAT, CDR2 FQNNGV. Trimming took off 2 bases at V and 0 bases at J, with 11 bases between the two ends. This CDR3 has 17 residues. The CDR3 loop reads CASSLSRVGSGANVLTF. The CDR3, as DNA: TGTGCCAGCAGCTTAAGCAGGGTGGGCTCTGGGGCCAACGTCCTGACTTTC.

V and J are TRBV27 and TRBJ1-5, with D perhaps TRBD1 (6 bases). Germline V gene data show CDR1 as MNHEY and CDR2 as SMNVEV (reference sequence). The V end lost 5 bases, the J end lost 3 bases, and 14 bases lay between the germline ends. This CDR3 has 15 amino acids. CDR3 sequence: CASSQSGTHNQPQHF. As DNA, the CDR3 is TGTGCCAGCAGTCAATCCGGGACACACAATCAGCCCCAGCATTTT.

The V and J genes are TRBV13 and TRBJ2-7, with 8 nucleotides matching TRBD1. The CDR3 totals 13 residues. The germline V gene has CDR1 PRHDT and CDR2 FYEKMQ (reference sequence). The junction had 3 bases not matched to a gene; V was cut back by 5 bases and J by 3 bases. The CDR3 protein is CASSPDRGYEQYF. The DNA for the CDR3 is TGTGCCAGCAGCCCAGACAGGGGCTACGAGCAGTACTTC.

This chain joins TRBV6-1 and TRBJ2-5, with unresolved D. Germline CDR1 MNHNS, CDR2 SASEGT. This CDR3 has 13 amino acids. V shed 10 bases and J shed 2 bases, with 14 bases lying between them. The CDR3 region is CATGEVLQETQYF. The CDR3 nucleotides are TGTGCCACCGGTGAAGTCCTTCAAGAGACCCAGTACTTC.